These 3 T cell receptor beta chains came from one sample sequenced in a study of identical twins (dated by TCRdb to the mid-2010s). To prepare the library, 5' RACE was applied. The data were produced on an Illumina HiSeq 2000. TCRdb cleaned the public reads at Q25 with fastp, built clones with MiXCR and kept in-frame beta chains. Each CDR3 protein gets just one entry, which takes the most common genes and DNA from the rows behind it. In this sample the table shows a few hundred thousand distinct CDR3 sequences, roughly 9.9% of which occur a single time. The ten most abundant clones make up roughly 3% of the sample. This same sample was also taken into another study, of yellow fever vaccine responses in identical twins.

What was sequenced was PBMCs. The receptors originated from a woman aged 18-35 years in good health.

The chain has TRBV20-1 and TRBJ2-7; unclear D gene. This CDR3 region has 12 residues. V dropped 2 bases and J dropped 6 bases, with 11 bases sitting between them. In germline, CDR1 is DFQATT, CDR2 SNEGSKA (reference sequence). The CDR3 is CSARSGLSEQYF. The CDR3 DNA follows: TGCAGTGCTAGATCCGGGCTGAGCGAGCAGTACTTC.

There are many counts of this clonotype. The chain carries TRBV2 and TRBJ2-7; TRBD1 or TRBD2 may be the D gene (5 bases each). The CDR3 covers 13 residues. CDR1 SNHLY and CDR2 FYNNEI come from the germline V gene. Trimming stripped 4 bases from V and 4 bases from J, with 11 bases between. CDR3 DNA: TGTGCCAGCAGTGGGGACCCTGCGTACGAGCAGTACTTC. It is translated as CASSGDPAYEQYF.

This sequence joins TRBV5-5 and TRBJ1-4; TRBD1 is a possible D gene (5 bases). The CDR3 is 16 amino acids. Trimming removed 0 bases from V and 8 bases from J, with 17 bases in between. CDR1 and CDR2 (germline): SGHKS, YYEKEE (reference sequence). CDR3 coding DNA: TGTGCCAGCAGCTTGGACAGGAACCCATGGAGAGAAAAACTGTTTTTT. It specifies CASSLDRNPWREKLFF.